The sequence of this T cell receptor beta chain was determined in a study of long-term antiretroviral therapy in people with HIV. There are 14 residues in the CDR3. V was pared by 4 bases and J by 6 bases, with 12 bases between. CDR1 and CDR2 (germline): SGHAT, FQNNGV. Running of the v3.0 immunoSEQ assay took place at survey level. Profiling relied on immunoSEQ multiplex PCR, and the TCRdb table lists in-frame clones only, not all of them. Of fewer than 40,000 clones in the sample, roughly nine tenths were seen once. The chain recombines TRBV11-2 with TRBJ1-4; D remains unclear. The TCR sequence derives from a woman aged 45-59 years with HIV. The specimen was unsorted PBMCs, collected 1.2 years after starting antiretroviral therapy. In nucleotides, the CDR3 is TGTGCCAGCAGCTCACCGGGTGGAGATGAAAAACTGTTTTTT. This sequence encodes CASSSPGGDEKLFF.